Each of the 23 T cell receptor beta chains below was sequenced from the same sample in a study of Ad26.COV2.S vaccination and SARS-CoV-2 variants (dated by TCRdb to 2020 to 2023). In light of the paper, this sample's time point label describes: individuals recovered from natural SARS-CoV-2 infection. The protocol used for the library was the immunoSEQ multiplex PCR assay. TCRdb's version of the immuneACCESS table is confined to in-frame rearrangements and falls short of the full clone set. An unresolved V gene accounts for under half of the shortfall where checked; the remainder is of unknown origin. This sample has over 130,000 clones in its table, and 86% of those were observed once. The ten largest account for 5% of the sample. The specimen comprised peripheral blood, sampled after recovery from COVID-19. The receptors stem from a human donor who had recovered from COVID-19.

The V gene is TRBV10-1, the J gene TRBJ2-2, with D hard to call. The CDR3 is 13 residues long. The germline gives CDR1 WNHNN, CDR2 SYGVQD (reference sequence). Trimming took 5 bases from V and 1 from J, leaving 5 bases between them. The CDR3 region has the DNA TGCGCCAGCAGTCCAGAGAACACCGGGGAGCTGTTTTTT. Its translation: CASSPENTGELFF.

The chain is built from TRBV6-1 and TRBJ1-4, with a weak D call TRBD1 (5 bases). Germline V CDR1 and CDR2: MNHNS, SASEGT. The CDR3 spans 16 residues. The ends were cut back, 1 base at V and 5 bases at J, with 14 bases in the middle. The CDR3 reads CASSEGAGPRNEKLFF. The CDR3 DNA reads as TGTGCCAGCAGTGAAGGGGCAGGGCCTCGGAATGAAAAACTGTTTTTT.

The V gene is TRBV28, the J gene TRBJ1-1; 7 nucleotides agree with TRBD1. The CDR3 runs to 16 residues. Per the germline V gene, CDR1 is MDHEN and CDR2 is SYDVKM. J lost 4 bases, V lost 5 bases, and 13 bases had no gene match. The CDR3 region is CASSLAIDRVATEAFF. CDR3 nucleotide sequence: TGTGCCAGCAGTCTAGCCATAGACAGGGTGGCCACTGAAGCTTTCTTT.

This clone was observed a handful of times. This chain joins TRBV29-1 and TRBJ1-2; the D is unclear. CDR1 and CDR2 (germline): SQVTM, ANQGSEA. This CDR3 is built from 12 residues. Trimming pared 3 bases from V and 9 bases from J, leaving 14 bases between. This CDR3 is CSVDQTSSRYTF. For the CDR3, the DNA is TGCAGCGTTGACCAGACCAGCTCACGCTACACCTTC.

This clone was detected only once. The gene calls are TRBV30 and TRBJ2-1, with TRBD2 matching over 8 bases. V shed 1 base and J 8 bases; nucleotides not matched to a gene: 7. This CDR3 has 14 residues. Looked up from germline, CDR1 is GTSNPN and CDR2 is SVGIG (reference sequence). Here the CDR3 reads CAWSEFSGEDEQFF. CDR3 nucleotides: TGTGCCTGGAGTGAATTTAGCGGGGAGGATGAGCAGTTCTTC.

The chain is built from TRBV9 and TRBJ1-3, with D possibly being TRBD1 (5 bases). Germline CDR1 SGDLS, CDR2 YYNGEE. There are 14 residues in the CDR3. V was trimmed by 2 bases and J by 4 bases, leaving 10 bases between them. The CDR3 coding sequence is TGTGCCAGCAGCGTGACAGACCTCGGAAACACCATATATTTT. Translating it yields CASSVTDLGNTIYF.

V and J are TRBV2 and TRBJ1-4; maybe TRBD1 (6 bases). Trimming cost V 2 bases and J 7 bases, with 11 bases left between them. The CDR3 runs to 14 residues. Germline V gene sequence: CDR1 SNHLY, CDR2 FYNNEI. The CDR3 DNA sequence: TGTGCCAGCAGTGAACAGACAGGAGGTGAAAAACTGTTTTTT. Translation: CASSEQTGGEKLFF.

The chain recombines TRBV7-9 with TRBJ2-1; TRBD1 matches at 11 bases. Germline trimming cut 3 bases from V and 5 bases from J; bases unmatched to any gene: 3. Germline V CDR1 and CDR2: SEHNR, FQNEAQ (reference sequence). CDR3 size: 15 residues. CDR3 in amino acids: CASSFPGQGDNEQFF. The CDR3, as DNA: TGTGCCAGCAGCTTCCCGGGACAGGGGGACAATGAGCAGTTCTTC.

This chain connects TRBV28 to TRBJ1-2; D remains unclear. Germline CDR1 is MDHEN and CDR2 is SYDVKM. V was trimmed by 6 bases and J by 2 bases, leaving 22 bases between them. The CDR3 is 17 residues long. This chain's CDR3 is CASRGGLVVQLNYGYTF. In nucleotides, the CDR3 is TGTGCCAGCAGAGGCGGATTAGTAGTGCAGCTGAACTATGGCTACACCTTC.

The V and J genes are TRBV5-4 and TRBJ1-1; 7 bases align to TRBD1. Germline trimming cut 5 bases from V and 0 bases from J; bases unmatched to any gene: 4. Germline V gene sequence: CDR1 SGHNT, CDR2 YYREEE (reference sequence). CDR3 length: 14 residues. The CDR3 loop is CASSRDRLNTEAFF. CDR3 DNA: TGTGCCAGCAGTCGGGACAGATTGAACACTGAAGCTTTCTTT.

V is TRBV21-1 and J is TRBJ1-5. TRBV21-1 is a recognized pseudogene. The CDR3 is 14 amino acids. The CDR3 nucleotides are TGTGCCAGCAGAAGAGGGGAGAAGGGTCAGCCCCAGCATTTT. Residues: CASRRGEKGQPQHF.

This sequence joins TRBV9 and TRBJ1-3, with unresolved D. CDR3 length: 16 amino acids. Trimming cost V 1 base and J 0 bases, with 11 bases left between them. The V gene's germline CDR1 is SGDLS and CDR2 YYNGEE. For the CDR3, the DNA is TGTGCCAGCAGCGTAAGTAGCAGCGCCTCTGGAAACACCATATATTTT. It yields the protein CASSVSSSASGNTIYF.

The gene calls are TRBV6-2 or TRBV6-3 and TRBJ1-1; possibly TRBD1 for D (5 bases). The CDR3 covers 15 residues. Deletions cut 5 bases from V and 1 base from J, with 14 bases between. The germline CDR1 and CDR2 sequences are MNHEY and SVGEGT. The CDR3 here is CASSPLSTGNTEAFF. CDR3 coding DNA: TGTGCCAGCAGTCCGCTCTCTACAGGGAACACTGAAGCTTTCTTT.

V is TRBV27 and J is TRBJ1-6, with a tentative D call TRBD1 (6 bases). This CDR3 region has 15 residues. Trimming took off 7 bases at V and 7 bases at J, with 17 bases between the two ends. From germline, CDR1 is MNHEY and CDR2 SMNVEV (reference sequence). CDR3 sequence (DNA): TGTGCCAGCACCCGACGGGGGCTTGAGAATTCACCCCTCCACTTT. Translation gives CASTRRGLENSPLHF.

The chain carries TRBV2 and TRBJ1-2; D possibly corresponds to TRBD1 (5 bases). The germline V gene has CDR1 SNHLY and CDR2 FYNNEI. The length of the CDR3 is 14 residues. The germline V and J ends were trimmed by 4 bases and 5 bases, with 14 bases remaining between them. The CDR3 reads CASSGGGIGYGYTF. DNA of the CDR3: TGTGCCAGCAGTGGGGGCGGTATAGGGTATGGCTACACCTTC. The full variable domain, with the rest looked up from reference TRBV2 and TRBJ1-2, is EPEVTQTPSHQVTQMGQEVILRCVPISNHLYFYWYRQILGQKVEFLVSFYNNEISEKSEIFDDQFSVERPDGSNFTLKIRSTKLEDSAMYFCASSGGGIGYGYTFGSGTRLTVV.

The gene calls are TRBV7-9 and TRBJ1-1; 7 bases align to TRBD1. CDR3 length: 13 amino acids. J was trimmed by 8 bases and V by 1 base; bases with no gene match: 4. CDR1 and CDR2 from the germline V gene are SEHNR and FQNEAQ (reference sequence). Written as DNA, the CDR3 is TGTGCCAGCAGCTTAGTTGGACAGGAAGAAGCTTTCTTT. Protein sequence: CASSLVGQEEAFF.

The gene calls are TRBV28 and TRBJ1-3; D not certain. This CDR3 has 15 amino acids. CDR1 MDHEN and CDR2 SYDVKM come from the germline V gene. Trimming pared 3 bases from V and 8 bases from J, leaving 17 bases between. Written as DNA, the CDR3 is TGTGCCAGCAGTTTTAACATCCCCCTTGTGGACACCATATATTTT. It translates to CASSFNIPLVDTIYF.

The rearrangement uses TRBV28 and TRBJ1-2; D unclear. The ends were cut back, 2 bases at V and 6 bases at J, with 10 bases in the middle. Germline V gives CDR1 MDHEN, CDR2 SYDVKM. The CDR3 is 13 amino acids. The CDR3: CASSLIMQDGYTF. As DNA, the CDR3 is TGTGCCAGCAGTTTAATCATGCAGGATGGCTACACCTTC.

The chain couples TRBV6-1 to TRBJ2-5, with 7 positions matching TRBD2. CDR3 length: 17 residues. The V segment lost 1 base and the J segment 2 bases; nucleotides outside the gene matches: 10. CDR1 and CDR2 from the germline V gene are MNHNS and SASEGT. The CDR3 sequence: CASSEGRLAAGQETQYF. CDR3 coding DNA: TGTGCCAGCAGTGAAGGGAGACTCGCAGCGGGGCAAGAGACCCAGTACTTC.

V gene TRBV6-5 combines with J gene TRBJ2-7; D gene uncertain. The CDR3 is 11 amino acids. Germline V lookup: CDR1 MNHEY, CDR2 SVGAGI. V was trimmed by 4 bases and J by 4 bases, leaving 5 bases between them. This CDR3 is CASSSNYEQYF. The DNA of the CDR3 is TGTGCCAGCAGTTCCAATTACGAGCAGTACTTC.

This chain joins TRBV18 and TRBJ2-3, with D uncertain. Germline CDR1 and CDR2: KGHSH and LQKENI. CDR3 length: 11 amino acids. V dropped 3 bases and J dropped 5 bases, with 3 bases sitting between them. In nucleotides, the CDR3 is TGTGCCAGCTCACCGGGAGATACGCAGTATTTT. Its translation: CASSPGDTQYF.

The chain employs TRBV20-1 and TRBJ1-1; D is uncertain. The CDR3 is 11 residues long. V lost 0 bases, J lost 8 bases, and 7 bases lay in between. The V gene's germline CDR1 is DFQATT and CDR2 SNEGSKA (reference sequence). The chain's CDR3 is CSAREPQEAFF. The CDR3 DNA reads as TGCAGTGCTAGAGAGCCACAGGAAGCTTTCTTT.

The CDR3 spells CASSSNRVIPQISGANVLTF. The CDR3 nucleotides read TGTGCCAGCAGCTCTAACAGGGTTATACCTCAAATTTCTGGGGCCAACGTCCTGACTTTC. The gene calls are TRBV27 and TRBJ2-6; possible D gene TRBD1, 6 bases. The CDR3 sequence is 20 residues long. CDR1 MNHEY and CDR2 SMNVEV come from the germline V gene (reference sequence). Trimming took 6 bases from V and 1 from J, leaving 25 bases between them.